The TCR beta chain described here comes from a study of a mutant IDH1 vaccine in newly diagnosed glioma. Study details: Patients underwent eight vaccinations, which took place in weeks 1, 3, 5, 7, 11, 15, 19 and 23. Treated patients, averaging about 40 years, were around 62% male and roughly 40% female. Patients were pretreated with radiotherapy, temozolomide, or both, mostly both.

Method: immunoSEQ multiplex PCR; TCRdb's copy keeps in-frame clones and lacks some. The sample lists some 60,000 clones, under 90% seen once, with approximately 6.1% in the top ten. Trimming cost V 5 bases and J 6 bases, with 13 bases left between them. There are 13 residues in the CDR3. Germline V CDR1 and CDR2: MNHEY, SMNVEV (reference sequence). Time point reported: week 11, during vaccination. All doses held 300 ug of mutant IDH1 20-mer peptide, with topical imiquimod. Study conclusions and caveats: Variations in leading peripheral T cell clonotypes appeared to have no connection with pseudoprogression.

This clone was seen a few times. Its target is unknown. The TCR originated in a man in his fifties with glioma. This specimen was PBMCs, taken from a glioma patient whose treatment included an IDH1 peptide vaccine. This chain links TRBV27 with TRBJ1-1, with D possibly matching TRBD1 (6 bases). The CDR3, as DNA: TGTGCCAGCAGTATCCACAGGGTCGCTGAAGCTTTCTTT. Translation gives CASSIHRVAEAFF.